Presented here are 9 T cell receptor beta chains from one specimen sequenced in a study of T cell repertoires in cytomegalovirus infection. TCRdb reanalysed the reads using MiXCR and keeps one entry per CDR3 protein. The table records approximately 500,000 distinct CDR3 sequences, approximately 17% of them present only once. Sequences were obtained from CD8+ T cells from PBMCs. The source of these receptors is a human donor in good health (CMV status not recorded). Some clones in this sample may be carry-over from other donors' samples.

This chain uses TRBV27 with TRBJ1-6; the D is unclear. V lost 1 base to trimming and J lost 13 bases, with 8 bases between them. The CDR3 runs to 12 residues. Germline CDR1 MNHEY, CDR2 SMNVEV (reference sequence). The DNA of the CDR3 is TGTGCCAGCAGTTTATTTGGGAGGCCCCTCCACTTT. Translated, it gives CASSLFGRPLHF.

This clonotype was found many times. V and J are TRBV7-9 and TRBJ2-6, with D unclear. The CDR3 loop spans 19 amino acids. Per the germline V gene, CDR1 is SEHNR and CDR2 is FQNEAQ (reference sequence). Trimming cost V 1 base and J 0 bases, with 16 bases left between them. The CDR3: CASSLGRVGFSSGANVLTF. The CDR3 DNA follows: TGTGCCAGCAGCTTAGGCCGGGTCGGATTTAGCTCTGGGGCCAACGTCCTGACTTTC. The full variable domain, with the rest looked up from reference TRBV7-9 and TRBJ2-6, is DTGVSQNPRHKITKRGQNVTFRCDPISEHNRLYWYRQTLGQGPEFLTYFQNEAQLEKSRLLSDRFSAERPKGSFSTLEIQRTEQGDSAMYLCASSLGRVGFSSGANVLTFGAGSRLTVL.

The rearrangement uses TRBV14 and TRBJ2-7; D not certain. V shed 2 bases and J shed 0 bases, with 8 bases lying between them. The germline V gene encodes CDR1 SGHDN and CDR2 FVKESK. The CDR3 extends over 14 amino acids. Written as DNA, the CDR3 is TGTGCCAGCAGCCAAATGGGCCGCTCCTACGAGCAGTACTTC. Protein sequence: CASSQMGRSYEQYF.

V usage is TRBV6-1 and J usage is TRBJ2-1, with 8 bases identical to TRBD1. Trimming at V came to 8 bases and at J to 1 base, leaving 13 bases not matched to a gene. Per the germline V gene, CDR1 is MNHNS and CDR2 is SASEGT. The CDR3 spans 17 residues. The CDR3 protein is CASDGDRTGRSYNEQFF. The CDR3 DNA reads TGTGCCAGCGATGGGGATAGGACAGGGCGATCCTACAATGAGCAGTTCTTC.

This clonotype was recorded many times. This chain joins TRBV10-3 and TRBJ2-7; 10 positions match TRBD1. The germline gives CDR1 ENHRY, CDR2 SYGVKD. With 7 bases clipped from V and 0 bases from J, the junction kept 6 bases outside the gene matches. CDR3 length: 15 amino acids. Written as DNA, the CDR3 is TGTGCCATCACCTTAGGGGACAGGGGCTCCTACGAGCAGTACTTC. The encoded protein is CAITLGDRGSYEQYF.

This clonotype was seen many times. V gene TRBV7-9 combines with J gene TRBJ2-2, with no clear D. CDR3 length: 12 amino acids. Looked up from germline, CDR1 is SEHNR and CDR2 is FQNEAQ (reference sequence). V lost 1 base and J lost 6, with 3 bases in between. CDR3 loop: CASSLGSGELFF. CDR3 DNA sequence: TGTGCCAGCAGCTTAGGCTCCGGGGAGCTGTTTTTT.

In regard to this clonotype: Since a much larger clone is just one base distant, this may be a read error. As the CDR3 is not closed by the conserved phenylalanine or tryptophan, this likely results from a read error. The genes are TRBV7-6 and TRBJ2-1, with D possibly being TRBD2 (5 bases). CDR1 and CDR2 (germline): SGHVS, FNYEAQ. The CDR3 loop spans 12 amino acids. The ends were cut back, 9 bases at V and 5 bases at J, with 11 bases in the middle. The CDR3 DNA reads as TGTGCCAGTCAAGGACTGAACAATGAGCAGTTCTTA. This gives the protein CASQGLNNEQFL.

The sample holds one count of this clonotype. The rearrangement joins TRBV5-1 to TRBJ1-5; D call uncertain. The CDR3 is 15 residues long. The germline gives CDR1 SGHRS, CDR2 YFSETQ. Trimming took 0 bases from V and 7 from J, leaving 14 bases between them. The CDR3 reads CASSLVGGPGQPQHF. The DNA of the CDR3 is TGCGCCAGCAGCTTGGTGGGAGGGCCCGGGCAGCCCCAGCATTTT.

The J gene is TRBJ1-3, the V gene TRBV7-9, with D perhaps TRBD1 (5 bases). Trimming removed 1 base from V and 1 base from J, with 14 bases in between. From germline, CDR1 is SEHNR and CDR2 FQNEAQ (reference sequence). The CDR3 length is 17 residues. This chain's CDR3 is CASSLVGGDHSGNTIYF. In nucleotides, the CDR3 is TGTGCCAGCAGCTTAGTTGGGGGGGACCATTCTGGAAACACCATATATTTT.